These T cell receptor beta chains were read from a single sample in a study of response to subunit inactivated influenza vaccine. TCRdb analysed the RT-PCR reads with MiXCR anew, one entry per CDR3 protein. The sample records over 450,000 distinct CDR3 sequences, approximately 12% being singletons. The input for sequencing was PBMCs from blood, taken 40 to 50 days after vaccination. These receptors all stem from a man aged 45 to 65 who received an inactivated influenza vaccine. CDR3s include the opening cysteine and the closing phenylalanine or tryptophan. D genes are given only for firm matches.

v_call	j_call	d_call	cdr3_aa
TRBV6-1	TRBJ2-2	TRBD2	CASNRRGRERTGELFF
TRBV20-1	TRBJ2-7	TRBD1	CSANRDRTYEQYF
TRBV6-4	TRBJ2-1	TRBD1	CASSPRTGGTYNEQFF
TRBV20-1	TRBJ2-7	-	CSADGIEGLYEQYF
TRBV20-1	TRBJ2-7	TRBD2	CSARDRVAGVVEQYF
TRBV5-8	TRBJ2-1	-	CASSKARSRSYNEQFF
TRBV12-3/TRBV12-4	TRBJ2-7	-	CASSLGGAREQYF
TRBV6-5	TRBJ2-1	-	CASSYSTSRDSYNEQFF
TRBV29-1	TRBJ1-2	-	CSAQIGGSGYTF
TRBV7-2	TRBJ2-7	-	CASRRDLGEQYF
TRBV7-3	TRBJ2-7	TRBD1	CASSLDRFNEQYF
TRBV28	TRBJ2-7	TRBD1	CASSLKTGVGEQYF
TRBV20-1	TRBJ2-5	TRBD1	CCAREVTGGHQETQYF
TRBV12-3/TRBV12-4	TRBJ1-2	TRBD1	CASSLLAGGNYGYTF
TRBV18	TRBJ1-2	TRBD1	CASSPGQLNPYYGYTF
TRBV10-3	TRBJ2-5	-	CAISVGLQETQYF
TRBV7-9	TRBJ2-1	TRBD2	CASSRLLAGGRNEQFF
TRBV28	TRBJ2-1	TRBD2	CASSGAGGSYNEQFF
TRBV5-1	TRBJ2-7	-	CASSLSQPGEQYF
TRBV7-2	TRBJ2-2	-	CASSLAPGGLGGELFF
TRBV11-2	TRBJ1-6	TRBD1	CASSYTNSGTGLYNSPLHF
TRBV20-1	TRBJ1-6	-	CSARKGLSSYNSPLHF
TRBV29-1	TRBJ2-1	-	CSVDPGRSGNEQFF
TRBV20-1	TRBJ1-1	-	CSANRPNTEAFF
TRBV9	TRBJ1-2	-	CASSAPRGADGYTF
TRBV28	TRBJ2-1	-	CASSFSGRLGQFF
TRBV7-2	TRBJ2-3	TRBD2	CASSDRLAGGTDTQYF
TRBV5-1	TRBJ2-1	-	CASSLEAVNEQFF
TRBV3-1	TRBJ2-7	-	CASSPGLSSPYEQYF
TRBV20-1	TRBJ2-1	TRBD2	CSASEGGGSYNEQFF
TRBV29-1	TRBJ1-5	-	CSAQDTDPGQPQHF
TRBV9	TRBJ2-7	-	CASSVGDLWDEQYF
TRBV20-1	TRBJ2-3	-	CSASHSDSTDTQYF
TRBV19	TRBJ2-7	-	CASSMDSSSYEQYF
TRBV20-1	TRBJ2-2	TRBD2	CCARDFAAGGQTGELFF
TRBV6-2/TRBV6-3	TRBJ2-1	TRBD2	CASMAIGTTIYNEQFF
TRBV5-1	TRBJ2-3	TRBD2	CASSVIAGASDTQYF
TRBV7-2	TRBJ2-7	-	CASSMSYGTTGEQYF
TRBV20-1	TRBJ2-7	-	CSARAMLGTDEEQYF
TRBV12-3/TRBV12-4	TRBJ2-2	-	CASSFLGGPGELFF
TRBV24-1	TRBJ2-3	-	CATRARTTTDTQYF
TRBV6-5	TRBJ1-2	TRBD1	CASNYSRDRAKGYTF
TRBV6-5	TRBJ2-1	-	CASSYPSRGRYNEQFF
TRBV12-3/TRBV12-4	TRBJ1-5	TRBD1	CASSRTGVNQPQHF
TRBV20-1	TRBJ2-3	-	CSVGGESTDTQYF
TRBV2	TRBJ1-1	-	CASSDRVNTEAFF
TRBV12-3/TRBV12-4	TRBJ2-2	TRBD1	CASRDRTNTGELFF